The 26 T cell receptor beta chains below all came from one sample that was sequenced in a study of T cell repertoires in urothelial bladder cancer. The method was immunoSEQ multiplex PCR; TCRdb's version includes in-frame clones alone and lacks a portion of them. The sample contains 8,500 to 13,000 clones, about two thirds of which appear only once. The source material was tumor-infiltrating cells from bladder cancer. The receptors come from a human donor with a benign inflammatory bladder lesion.

The V call is TRBV11-2, the J call TRBJ2-4; 7 bases are a match to TRBD1. The CDR3 spans 14 residues. The V gene end was trimmed by 4 bases and the J gene end by 5 bases; junction bases not matched to a gene: 5. Germline-derived CDR1 and CDR2 are SGHAT and FQNNGV. CDR3 sequence: CASSYDRAENIQYF. CDR3 nucleotides: TGTGCCAGCAGCTACGACAGGGCCGAAAACATTCAGTACTTC.

The chain combines TRBV7-3 with TRBJ1-5; the match to TRBD1 covers 7 bases. The ends lost 5 bases at V and 5 bases at J; junction bases unmatched: 6. Per the germline V gene, CDR1 is SGHTA and CDR2 is FQGTGA. The CDR3 has 14 amino acids. CDR3 nucleotides: TGTGCCAGCAGCCCACAGACAGGGCATCAGCCCCAGCATTTT. Protein product: CASSPQTGHQPQHF.

CDR3 amino acids: CASGAPDVQAFDTQYF. Here the CDR3 DNA reads TGTGCCAGCGGCGCCCCGGACGTCCAGGCCTTCGATACGCAGTATTTT. This chain connects TRBV4-2 to TRBJ2-3; unclear D gene. Trimming removed 8 bases from V and 6 bases from J, with 24 bases in between. Germline V gene sequence: CDR1 LGHNA, CDR2 YNFKEQ. This CDR3 comprises 16 residues.

The rearrangement joins TRBV7-6 to TRBJ2-3, with 15 bases that match TRBD2. CDR3 length equals 17 residues. The junction had 7 bases not matched to a gene; V was cut back by 4 bases and J by 5 bases. Germline V lookup: CDR1 SGHVS, CDR2 FNYEAQ. This CDR3 is CASSSGLAGGRVDTQYF. The CDR3 DNA sequence: TGTGCCAGCAGCTCCGGACTAGCGGGGGGGCGGGTAGATACGCAGTATTTT.

This chain joins TRBV19 and TRBJ1-4; perhaps TRBD1 as D (5 bases). In germline, CDR1 is LNHDA, CDR2 SQIVND (reference sequence). This CDR3 has 16 residues. V was shortened by 3 bases and J by 7 bases, with 18 bases between the two germline ends. The CDR3 bases are TGTGCCAGTAGTATCCCCTCCCGGGGGATGAGTGAAAAACTGTTTTTT. Amino acids: CASSIPSRGMSEKLFF.

The rearrangement links TRBV7-3 to TRBJ2-3; 11 bases agree with TRBD2. The CDR3 spans 15 residues. The germline CDR1 and CDR2 sequences are SGHTA and FQGTGA. The V and J ends lost 5 bases and 3 bases, in that order; junction bases with no gene match: 4. The CDR3 nucleotides are TGTGCCAGCAGCCCGCGACTAGCGGGAACAGATACGCAGTATTTT. Protein: CASSPRLAGTDTQYF.

There are a few counts of this clone. J is TRBJ2-1 and V is TRBV4-1; TRBD1 might be the D (5 bases). The V gene lost 3 bases and the J gene lost 8 bases, with 17 bases spanning the gap. The CDR3 sequence is 15 residues long. In germline, CDR1 is MGHRA, CDR2 YSYEKL. DNA for the CDR3: TGCGCCAGCAGCCATACGGCAGGGCCTTCCTATGAGCAGTTCTTC. It translates to CASSHTAGPSYEQFF.

The table lists this clone with a few counts. The J gene is TRBJ1-1, the V gene TRBV4-1; tentative D call: TRBD1 (5 bases). This CDR3 contains 16 residues. V lost 1 base and J lost 2, with 14 bases in between. Germline loops: CDR1 MGHRA, CDR2 YSYEKL. CDR3 bases: TGCGCCAGCAGCCAAGGGCAGGTTGGGGCCAACACTGAAGCTTTCTTT. Amino acid sequence: CASSQGQVGANTEAFF.

In its sample, this clone was seen once. As DNA, the CDR3 is TGCGCCAGCCACGACACCACCTGGGGCAATCAGCCCCAGCATTTT. Protein sequence: CASHDTTWGNQPQHF. The chain couples TRBV10-2 to TRBJ1-5; D not certain. Trimming stripped 8 bases from V and 2 bases from J, with 16 bases between. Germline loops: CDR1 WSHSY, CDR2 SAAADI. The CDR3 covers 15 residues.

A single count supports this clone. This chain joins TRBV15 and TRBJ1-1; no clear D. The CDR3 extends over 16 amino acids. The V end was cut by 0 bases, the J end by 1 base, with 12 bases between. Per germline, CDR1 LNHNV and CDR2 YYDKDF (reference sequence). DNA for the CDR3: TGTGCCACCAGCAGAGACTACAACAGTAAGAACACTGAAGCTTTCTTT. Translated, it gives CATSRDYNSKNTEAFF. The full variable domain, its missing parts supplied by reference TRBV15 and TRBJ1-1, is DAMVIQNPRYQVTQFGKPVTLSCSQTLNHNVMYWYQQKSSQAPKLLFHYYDKDFNNEADTPDNFQSRRPNTSFCFLDIRSPGLGDTAMYLCATSRDYNSKNTEAFFGQGTRLTVV.

The genes are TRBV9 and TRBJ1-4, with D possibly TRBD1 on 6 matching bases. The V and J ends lost 7 bases and 2 bases respectively, with 15 bases between them. The germline CDR1 and CDR2 sequences are SGDLS and YYNGEE. The CDR3 is 15 residues long. The CDR3 spells CASPRWGATNEKLFF. CDR3 nucleotides: TGTGCCAGCCCCCGGTGGGGGGCTACTAATGAAAAACTGTTTTTT. The full variable domain, completed using reference TRBV9 and TRBJ1-4, is DSGVTQTPKHLITATGQRVTLRCSPRSGDLSVYWYQQSLDQGLQFLIQYYNGEERAKGNILERFSAQQFPDLHSELNLSSLELGDSALYFCASPRWGATNEKLFFGSGTQLSVL.

This clone was seen only once. The chain has TRBV30 and TRBJ1-5; no reliable D call. Trimming took 2 bases from V and 11 from J, leaving 16 bases between them. Germline V gives CDR1 GTSNPN, CDR2 SVGIG (reference sequence). This CDR3 is 13 amino acids long. CDR3 sequence (DNA): TGTGCCTGGAGTAGGAATCTACAATCAGCCCAGCATTTT. It encodes CAWSRNLQSAQHF.

This rearrangement joins TRBV7-6 to TRBJ1-2; TRBD1 is a possible D gene (5 bases). Germline-derived CDR1 and CDR2 are SGHVS and FNYEAQ. There are 14 residues in the CDR3. V shed 8 bases and J shed 8 bases, with 21 bases lying between them. This CDR3 is CASARFVGDWGYTF. DNA of the CDR3: TGTGCCAGCGCCCGGTTTGTGGGGGATTGGGGCTACACCTTC.

The table lists this clone with a count of one. This chain connects TRBV19 to TRBJ1-1; tentatively, D is TRBD1 (6 bases). V lost 8 bases, J lost 6 bases, and 19 bases lay in between. The CDR3 consists of 14 residues. Germline CDR1 and CDR2: LNHDA and SQIVND (reference sequence). The DNA of the CDR3 is TGTGCCAGTGACACCGACGAGGGGGGATCTGAAGCTTTCTTT. It codes for CASDTDEGGSEAFF.

The chain has TRBV18 and TRBJ2-5, with D possibly matching TRBD1 (6 bases). V lost 6 bases to trimming and J lost 1 base, with 12 bases between them. The CDR3 is 14 residues long. Germline CDR1 is KGHSH and CDR2 is LQKENI. CDR3 protein: CASSPETGQETQYF. Here the CDR3 DNA reads TGTGCCAGCTCCCCCGAGACAGGCCAAGAGACCCAGTACTTC.

The rearrangement joins TRBV27 to TRBJ2-1; D gene uncertain. The germline gives CDR1 MNHEY, CDR2 SMNVEV (reference sequence). The CDR3 sequence is 15 residues long. Between the trimmed V and J ends, which lost 2 bases and 3 bases, there was a span of 11 bases. As DNA, the CDR3 is TGTGCCAGCAGTTTAACAGCCTATAACTACAATGAGCAGTTCTTC. It codes for CASSLTAYNYNEQFF.

This clone was seen more than once but under ten times. The chain recombines TRBV9 with TRBJ2-2, with TRBD1 identical over 7 bases. Per germline, CDR1 SGDLS and CDR2 YYNGEE. Trimming removed 0 bases from V and 3 bases from J; junction bases left unmatched: 8. The CDR3 contains 17 residues. CDR3 coding DNA: TGTGCCAGCAGCGTAGGCCCAGGGGGTTTGGACACCGGGGAGCTGTTTTTT. Amino acid sequence: CASSVGPGGLDTGELFF.

The CDR3, as DNA: TGTGCCAGCAGCCTACAGGGGCACTATGGCTACACCTTC. It yields the protein CASSLQGHYGYTF. The chain employs TRBV6-5 and TRBJ1-2, with 7 bases lining up with TRBD1. V dropped 6 bases and J dropped 3; count of bases not matched to a gene: 4. CDR1 is MNHEY, CDR2 SVGAGI, per germline. This CDR3 has 13 residues.

In DNA, the CDR3 is TGTGCCACCAGCAGAGAGGCCAGCACAGATACGCAGTATTTT. It yields the protein CATSREASTDTQYF. The chain couples TRBV15 to TRBJ2-3; no firm D call. CDR1 is LNHNV and CDR2 is YYDKDF in the germline V gene (reference sequence). V was shortened by 0 bases and J by 0 bases, with 4 bases between the two germline ends. The CDR3 is 14 residues long.

The J gene is TRBJ2-7, the V gene TRBV2, with a weak D call TRBD1 (6 bases). Germline V CDR1 and CDR2: SNHLY, FYNNEI. V was pared by 3 bases and J by 0 bases, with 9 bases between. The CDR3 sequence is 14 residues long. CDR3 bases: TGTGCCAGCAGTGATCAGGGGCTCTCCTACGAGCAGTACTTC. This translates into CASSDQGLSYEQYF.

The V call is TRBV2, the J call TRBJ2-3, with D uncertain. V lost 4 bases and J 3 bases, leaving 8 bases between the germline ends. The CDR3 contains 13 residues. The germline V gene has CDR1 SNHLY and CDR2 FYNNEI. The CDR3 sequence is CASSGEVTDTQYF. The CDR3 DNA sequence: TGTGCCAGCAGTGGAGAGGTAACAGATACGCAGTATTTT.

This clone is judged medium-sized (0.01 to 0.1%). This chain connects TRBV6-5 to TRBJ2-7, with 10 bases that match TRBD1. J lost 5 bases, V lost 7 bases, and 11 bases had no gene match. This CDR3 region has 15 residues. Per germline, CDR1 MNHEY and CDR2 SVGAGI. The CDR3, as DNA: TGTGCCAGCAACCCAACGGGACAGGGGTTAAACGAGCAGTACTTC. This codes for CASNPTGQGLNEQYF.

The V gene is TRBV9, the J gene TRBJ1-2; D call uncertain. CDR1 SGDLS and CDR2 YYNGEE come from the germline V gene. This CDR3 has 14 residues. The V and J ends lost 3 bases and 5 bases respectively, with 14 bases between them. The CDR3 DNA sequence: TGTGCCAGCAGCGCCCAATCGGACGCTTATGGCTACACCTTC. It specifies CASSAQSDAYGYTF.

This clone came up a few times. V usage is TRBV6-5 and J usage is TRBJ1-1; a possible D gene is TRBD1 (5 bases). Trimming took 7 bases from V and 0 from J, leaving 15 bases between them. The CDR3 is 15 amino acids. Germline loops: CDR1 MNHEY, CDR2 SVGAGI. CDR3 sequence: CASTLGWGMNTEAFF. For the CDR3, the DNA is TGTGCCAGCACCTTGGGTTGGGGCATGAACACTGAAGCTTTCTTT.

The chain joins TRBV28 to TRBJ1-2; 10 bases fit TRBD1. With V trimmed by 5 bases and J by 4 bases, 10 bases remained unmatched. The V gene's germline CDR1 is MDHEN and CDR2 SYDVKM. This CDR3 is 16 amino acids long. The CDR3 DNA reads TGTGCCAGCAGTACCGTCGGGACAGGGGTCCCCTATGGCTACACCTTC. Protein sequence: CASSTVGTGVPYGYTF.

J is TRBJ2-1 and V is TRBV5-4, with TRBD2 matching over 9 bases. The CDR3 is 15 amino acids. The germline gives CDR1 SGHNT, CDR2 YYREEE (reference sequence). Unmatched junction bases numbered 3, after V lost 1 base and J lost 4 bases. The CDR3 here is CASSLRSGGYNEQFF. The DNA of the CDR3 is TGTGCCAGCAGCTTGAGGAGCGGGGGGTACAATGAGCAGTTCTTC.